This T cell receptor (beta chain) was obtained from a study of somatic mutations in cytotoxic T cells in rheumatoid arthritis. At the level of the study: Each patient's diagnosis was followed right away by a blood draw (over 29 ml EDTA), before any treatment. General observations from the study: A rise in CD8+ clonality with age was seen in rheumatoid arthritis patients but not in healthy controls. Comparison of CD8+ T-cell clonality between rheumatoid arthritis patients and age-matched healthy controls yielded no significant difference. There were about an eighth of the roughly 65 patients in whom the largest CD8+ clone exceeded 20% of CD8+ cells.

A note on this clone: Its antigen is currently unknown. The sample has other DNA sequences that encode this CDR3 too.

V was shortened by 4 bases and J by 4 bases, with 10 bases between the two germline ends. This CDR3 region has 13 residues. The germline CDR1 and CDR2 sequences are MNHEY and SMNVEV (reference sequence). Libraries were prepared by immunoSEQ multiplex PCR; TCRdb keeps only in-frame clonotypes and omits some of them. This table holds about 3,800 clones, 70% to 75% found once. This clonotype was obtained from an adult with rheumatoid arthritis. The sequenced sample was CD8+ T cells sorted from blood. The rearrangement joins TRBV27 to TRBJ2-5, with a weak D call TRBD2 (5 bases). DNA of the CDR3: TGTGCCAGCAGTTCTTTGGGGAGAGAGACCCAGTACTTC. It specifies CASSSLGRETQYF.